This T cell receptor beta chain was recovered during a study of patients and donors after allogeneic stem cell transplantation. TCRdb re-derived calls from the RT-PCR reads in MiXCR, one entry per CDR3 protein. The table shows 920,000 or so distinct CDR3 sequences, with approximately 19% occurring only once. Trimming took 7 bases from V and 2 from J, leaving 12 bases between them. Germline loops: CDR1 MNHNS, CDR2 SASEGT. CDR3 length: 14 residues. In its sample, this clonotype was seen a few times. Sequencing was performed on blood, either unsorted or a sorted T cell fraction (not recorded which). This rearrangement joins TRBV6-1 to TRBJ2-1, with D tentatively TRBD1 or TRBD2 (5 bases each). The TCR originated in a human donor who was either an allogeneic HSCT recipient or a stem cell or donor lymphocyte infusion donor (not recorded which). It is not recorded whose cells these are; they may come from a transplant donor. The CDR3 DNA sequence: TGTGCCAGCATGCCGGGGACCCCCTACAATGAGCAGTTCTTC. Translation gives CASMPGTPYNEQFF.